This T cell receptor beta chain was retrieved from a study of early T cells in non-severe SARS-CoV-2 infection (dated by TCRdb to about 2021). Broadly, across the study: Because TCR sequencing was done on bulk RNA from unsorted whole blood, the alpha and beta chains could not be paired.

Set within a cohort of healthcare workers in London, UK, this nested case-control study involved weekly PCR testing of nasopharyngeal swabs along with blood sampling. Healthcare workers were recruited between 23 and 31 March 2020, during the week of the UK lockdown, and were followed weekly for up to roughly 16 weeks. Overall study outcomes, separate from this receptor: VDJdb matching was skewed toward anti-spike CD8 responses, so virus-specific expansions were likely underestimated and private and CD4 specificities were missed.

Comment on this clonotype: Its antigen is not yet known. Base qualities are not recorded, but no much larger clone differs from it by a single base.

The library came from 5' RACE. TCRdb records NextSeq 500 as the sequencer. To correct for sequencing error and PCR bias, the TCR library protocol tagged individual cDNA molecules with unique molecular identifiers. Sequencing covered both TCR alpha and beta chains, and within each sample the abundances of alpha and beta sequences were tightly co-correlated. Per the authors' processing: Decombinator V4 was used to perform V gene, J gene and CDR3 annotation of TCR sequences. TCRs were defined as expanded if a significant change between any two time points was detected under a Poisson model with p below 0.0001. TCR abundances were normalised to the total number of TCRs sequenced in each sample and reported as counts per million. VDJdb, accessed 1 November 2021, was searched for CMV, EBV and SARS-CoV-2 annotated TCRs, with TCRs annotated for multiple antigens excluded. The public sequencing data were trimmed at Q25 with fastp and processed into clonotypes with MiXCR by TCRdb, which kept only in-frame beta chains. Rows with one shared CDR3 protein collapse into an entry with the most common genes and DNA. TCRdb, not the original authors, processed these V and J calls. The sample records about 110,000 distinct CDR3 sequences, roughly 10% of which are singletons. The ten most abundant clones make up around 8% of the sample.

The clonotype was recovered from an adult who was a healthcare worker with PCR-confirmed SARS-CoV-2 infection or an uninfected control (not recorded which). The sample was whole blood.

The CDR3 protein: CSAWGLGGGEQYF. The nucleotide sequence reads as follows: TGCAGTGCATGGGGACTAGGGGGTGGCGAGCAGTACTTC. Here the chain combines TRBV20-1 and TRBJ2-7, with TRBD2 matching 8 junction bases. Looking up the germline V gene (reference sequence) yields CDR1 DFQATT and CDR2 SNEGSKA. The CDR3 starts with the cysteine, ends with the phenylalanine, and has 13 residues. Of all the DNA, just the CDR3 is kept, 39 bases in frame from base 1. V is cut back by 6 bases and J by 6 bases, with 10 bases in the junction unmatched.